This record covers a single TCR beta chain. Its specificity is unknown. The data derive from a study of T cells in Graves' hyperthyroidism and ophthalmopathy. Trimming removed 5 bases at V and 5 bases at J, with 13 bases between. Looked up from germline, CDR1 is SGHTA and CDR2 is FQGTGA. The CDR3 spans 13 residues. The CDR3 regions of TCR beta were amplified from RNA transcripts. In the first-round RT-PCR of the TCR CDR3, the HTBI primer set was used. A single record per CDR3 protein comes from TCRdb applying MiXCR to the multiplex PCR reads. The data contain roughly 800,000 distinct CDR3 sequences, 35% to 40% of them singletons. Regarding the study as a whole: Most thyroid-expanded clonotypes above 0.001 were also found in blood.

The chain is built from TRBV7-3 and TRBJ2-7; D might be TRBD1 (6 bases). The receptor's source is a man between 18 and 29 years old with Graves' hyperthyroidism. The specimen was blood. The CDR3 loop is CASSPQGSDEQYF. The DNA for the CDR3 is TGTGCCAGCAGCCCCCAGGGGAGCGACGAGCAGTACTTC.